Listed here are 3 T cell receptor beta chains from one sample, sequenced in a study of blood T cells in healthy people across ages. It was with a sample-barcoded 5' primer and a J-beta primer mix that a second PCR of roughly 7 to 12 cycles was run. TCRdb re-analysed the 5' RACE reads in MiXCR, keeping a single row per CDR3 protein. The table lists roughly 680,000 distinct CDR3 sequences, around 50% of them singletons. Sequenced input: blood. The receptors shown here come from an elderly woman in good health.

As regards this clonotype: This may be a read error, as it is one base from a much larger clone. This chain connects TRBV27 to TRBJ2-1; 12 positions match TRBD2. The CDR3 consists of 17 residues. Germline trimming cut 7 bases from V and 8 bases from J; bases unmatched to any gene: 15. Germline lookup yields CDR1 MNHEY and CDR2 SMNVEV (reference sequence). The DNA of the CDR3 is TGTGCCAGCACCAAGAGAACGACTAGCGGGGGACGGGATGAGCAGTTCTTC. It encodes CASTKRTTSGGRDEQFF.

In its sample, this clonotype was seen once. A much larger clone differs by one base, so this may be a read error. The rearrangement links TRBV12-3 or TRBV12-4 to TRBJ1-2; D not resolved. The V and J ends lost 5 bases and 7 bases respectively, with 14 bases between them. The CDR3 length is 13 residues. The CDR3 bases are TGTGCCAGCAGTCGACGGGGAAGTCGTGGCTACACCTTC. It specifies CASSRRGSRGYTF.

This clonotype has at least ten counts. The chain recombines TRBV7-9 with TRBJ2-1; D uncertain. The CDR3 contains 13 residues. Germline V gives CDR1 SEHNR, CDR2 FQNEAQ (reference sequence). The V end was cut by 5 bases, the J end by 4 bases, with 9 bases between. The CDR3 nucleotides read TGTGCCAGCAGCCCTCCCCTGTACAATGAGCAGTTCTTC. Translating gives CASSPPLYNEQFF. Based on the CDR3 plus reference TRBV7-9 and TRBJ2-1, the full variable domain is DTGVSQNPRHKITKRGQNVTFRCDPISEHNRLYWYRQTLGQGPEFLTYFQNEAQLEKSRLLSDRFSAERPKGSFSTLEIQRTEQGDSAMYLCASSPPLYNEQFFGPGTRLTVL.